Below are 8 T cell receptor beta chains sequenced from a single sample in a study of T-cell memory formation after mild COVID-19. TCRdb reprocessed the 5' RACE reads with MiXCR, giving one entry per CDR3 protein. The repertoire consists of roughly 600,000 distinct CDR3 sequences, with roughly 18% occurring once and the leading ten covering around 11%. The source material was PBMCs or a T cell subset sorted from them (not recorded which). All receptors come from an adult woman who had mild COVID-19 (a few samples of this study predate the infection). Cell type and time point are not known.

The chain joins TRBV4-3 to TRBJ2-3; tentatively, D is TRBD2 (6 bases). Per the germline V gene, CDR1 is LGHNA and CDR2 is YSLEER. CDR3 size: 16 residues. V lost 2 bases and J lost 3, with 15 bases in between. The CDR3 sequence is CASSQQSGVGTDTQYF. The CDR3 DNA is TGCGCCAGCAGCCAACAGTCGGGAGTTGGGACAGATACGCAGTATTTT.

In this sample, this clonotype turned up a few times. The V and J genes are TRBV12-3 or TRBV12-4 and TRBJ2-1; 11 bases line up with TRBD2. V was pared by 3 bases and J by 10 bases, with 5 bases of the junction left unmatched. There are 14 residues in the CDR3. CDR3 amino acids: CASSFLAGGLEQFF. CDR3 coding DNA: TGTGCCAGCAGTTTTCTAGCGGGGGGTTTGGAGCAGTTCTTC.

The chain links TRBV27 to TRBJ1-1; no reliable D call. The CDR3 loop spans 14 amino acids. Germline CDR1 and CDR2: MNHEY and SMNVEV (reference sequence). Trimming left V 6 bases short and J 1 base short, with 12 bases between. This CDR3 is CASSHNPGNTEAFF. The CDR3 bases are TGTGCCAGCAGCCACAATCCAGGGAACACTGAAGCTTTCTTT.

The CDR3 DNA is TGTGCCAGCAGCTTAGCAGATTCCGGACAGGGATTGTACGAGCAGTACTTC. Its protein product is CASSLADSGQGLYEQYF. The chain has TRBV7-9 and TRBJ2-7; 8 bases fit TRBD1. Germline values: CDR1 SEHNR, CDR2 FQNEAQ (reference sequence). V lost 0 bases to trimming and J lost 4 bases; unmatched junction nucleotides: 11. CDR3 length: 17 residues. The whole variable domain, remainder taken from reference TRBV7-9 and TRBJ2-7, is DTGVSQNPRHKITKRGQNVTFRCDPISEHNRLYWYRQTLGQGPEFLTYFQNEAQLEKSRLLSDRFSAERPKGSFSTLEIQRTEQGDSAMYLCASSLADSGQGLYEQYFGPGTRLTVT.

This clonotype showed up just a few times. The CDR3 spells CASSIWREVTYEQYF. DNA of the CDR3: TGTGCCAGCAGCATTTGGCGGGAGGTAACCTACGAGCAGTACTTC. The chain uses TRBV21-1 and TRBJ2-7; the table's D gene call, TRBD2, was not cross checked with the DNA. TRBV21-1 is termed a pseudogene. This CDR3 has 15 amino acids.

V gene TRBV11-2 combines with J gene TRBJ1-2; perhaps TRBD1 as D (6 bases). Germline V gene data show CDR1 as SGHAT and CDR2 as FQNNGV. V lost 1 base, J lost 4 bases, and 13 bases lay in between. CDR3 size: 15 residues. CDR3 sequence reads: CASSLGAGQSYGYTF. DNA of the CDR3: TGTGCCAGCAGCTTAGGAGCAGGACAGTCCTATGGCTACACCTTC. Based on the CDR3 plus reference TRBV11-2 and TRBJ1-2, the full variable domain is EAGVAQSPRYKIIEKRQSVAFWCNPISGHATLYWYQQILGQGPKLLIQFQNNGVVDDSQLPKDRFSAERLKGVDSTLKIQPAKLEDSAVYLCASSLGAGQSYGYTFGSGTRLTVV.

The chain carries TRBV10-3 and TRBJ2-3; D may correspond to TRBD1 or TRBD2 (7 bases each). V lost 4 bases and J 6 bases, leaving 17 bases between the germline ends. CDR3 length: 15 amino acids. Germline loops: CDR1 ENHRY, CDR2 SYGVKD. The CDR3 loop reads CAISASGGQRDTQYF. CDR3 DNA sequence: TGTGCCATCAGTGCCTCGGGGGGACAGAGGGATACGCAGTATTTT.

The J gene is TRBJ2-3, the V gene TRBV9; 8 bases fit TRBD2. CDR1 is SGDLS, CDR2 YYNGEE, per germline. Trimming cost V 7 bases and J 4 bases; bases outside gene matches: 8. This CDR3 spans 14 amino acids. In DNA, the CDR3 is TGTGCCAGCGGTCCAAGCGGGGGCTCAGATACGCAGTATTTT. It specifies CASGPSGGSDTQYF. The complete variable domain, with remaining parts taken from reference TRBV9 and TRBJ2-3, reads DSGVTQTPKHLITATGQRVTLRCSPRSGDLSVYWYQQSLDQGLQFLIQYYNGEERAKGNILERFSAQQFPDLHSELNLSSLELGDSALYFCASGPSGGSDTQYFGPGTRLTVL.